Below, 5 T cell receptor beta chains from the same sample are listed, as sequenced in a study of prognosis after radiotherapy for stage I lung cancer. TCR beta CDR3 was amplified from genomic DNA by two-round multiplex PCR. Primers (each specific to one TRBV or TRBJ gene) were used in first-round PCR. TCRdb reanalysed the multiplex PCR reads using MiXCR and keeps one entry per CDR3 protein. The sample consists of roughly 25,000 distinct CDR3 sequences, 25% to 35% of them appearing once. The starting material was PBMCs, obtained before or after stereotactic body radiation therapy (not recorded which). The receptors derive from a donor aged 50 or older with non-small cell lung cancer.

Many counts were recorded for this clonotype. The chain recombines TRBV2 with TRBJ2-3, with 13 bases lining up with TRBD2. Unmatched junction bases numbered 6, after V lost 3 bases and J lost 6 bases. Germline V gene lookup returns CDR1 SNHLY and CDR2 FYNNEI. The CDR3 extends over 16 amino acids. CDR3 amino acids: CASSEPGTSGKDTQYF. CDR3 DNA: TGTGCCAGCAGTGAGCCCGGGACTAGCGGGAAGGATACGCAGTATTTT.

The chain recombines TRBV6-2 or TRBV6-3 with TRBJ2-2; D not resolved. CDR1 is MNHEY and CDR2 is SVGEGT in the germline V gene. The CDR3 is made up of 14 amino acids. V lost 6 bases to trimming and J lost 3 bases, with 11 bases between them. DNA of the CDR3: TGTGCCAGCAGACTGGGTTTGGACACCGGGGAGCTGTTTTTT. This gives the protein CASRLGLDTGELFF.

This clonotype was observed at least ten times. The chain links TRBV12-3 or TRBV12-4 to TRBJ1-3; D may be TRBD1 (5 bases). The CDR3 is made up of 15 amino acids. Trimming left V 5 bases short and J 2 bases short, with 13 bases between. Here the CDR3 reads CASSGDGAPGNTIYF. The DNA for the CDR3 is TGTGCCAGCAGTGGGGACGGTGCCCCTGGAAACACCATATATTTT.

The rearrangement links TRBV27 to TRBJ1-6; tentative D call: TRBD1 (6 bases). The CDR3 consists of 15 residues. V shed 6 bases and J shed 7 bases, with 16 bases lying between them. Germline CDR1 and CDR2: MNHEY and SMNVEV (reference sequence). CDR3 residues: CASRGTWGLNSPLHF. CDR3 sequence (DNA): TGTGCCAGCAGGGGGACCTGGGGGCTGAATTCACCCCTCCACTTT.

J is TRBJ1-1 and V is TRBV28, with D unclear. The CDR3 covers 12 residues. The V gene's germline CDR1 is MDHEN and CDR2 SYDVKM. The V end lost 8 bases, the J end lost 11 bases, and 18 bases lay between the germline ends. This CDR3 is CASVLCASTAFF. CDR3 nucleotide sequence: TGTGCCAGCGTCCTCTGTGCCTCGACGGCTTTCTTT.